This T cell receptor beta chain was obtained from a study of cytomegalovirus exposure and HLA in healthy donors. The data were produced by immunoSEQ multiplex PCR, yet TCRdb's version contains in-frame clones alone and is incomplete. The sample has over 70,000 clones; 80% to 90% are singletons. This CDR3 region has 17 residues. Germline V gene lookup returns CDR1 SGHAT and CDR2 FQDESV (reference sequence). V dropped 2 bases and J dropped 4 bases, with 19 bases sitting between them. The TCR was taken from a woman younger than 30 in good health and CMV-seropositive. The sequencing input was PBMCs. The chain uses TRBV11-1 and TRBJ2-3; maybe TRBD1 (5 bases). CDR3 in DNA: TGTGCCAGCAGCTTATCTAAGTGGGGCGGATTTGCAGATACGCAGTATTTT. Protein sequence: CASSLSKWGGFADTQYF.